Listed here are 8 T cell receptor beta chains from one sample, sequenced in a study of blood T cell repertoires in COVID-19. This table comes from immunoSEQ multiplex PCR, and its TCRdb copy is limited to in-frame clones, with some not included. Here the sample spans around 260,000 clones, around 84% being singletons. The sequencing sample was made of peripheral blood. The receptor source for this set is a woman aged 55-75 years with COVID-19, enrolled during active disease.

The chain joins TRBV3-1 (or the pseudogene TRBV3-2) to TRBJ1-6; 10 bases are shared with TRBD1. V dropped 0 bases and J dropped 5; count of bases not matched to a gene: 10. The CDR3 contains 19 residues. CDR1 is LGHDT and CDR2 is YNNKEL in the germline V gene (reference sequence). The CDR3 protein is CASSQETGGRLRNNSPLHF. The CDR3 DNA follows: TGTGCCAGCAGCCAAGAGACAGGGGGCCGACTTAGGAATAATTCACCCCTCCACTTT.

The chain joins TRBV13 to TRBJ2-5, with D perhaps TRBD2 (6 bases). This CDR3 region has 16 residues. V lost 5 bases, J lost 4 bases, and 20 bases lay in between. Germline CDR1 and CDR2: PRHDT and FYEKMQ (reference sequence). CDR3 coding DNA: TGTGCCAGCAGCCTCGGCTCGGGGGTCTCACGAGAGACCCAGTACTTC. It codes for CASSLGSGVSRETQYF.

The V and J genes are TRBV4-3 and TRBJ1-6, with a tentative D call TRBD1 (5 bases). V lost 0 bases to trimming and J lost 0 bases, with 12 bases between them. CDR1 and CDR2 (germline): LGHNA, YSLEER. The CDR3 consists of 18 residues. The CDR3 sequence is CASSQDGGGSSYNSPLHF. CDR3 DNA: TGCGCCAGCAGCCAAGATGGGGGGGGGAGCTCCTATAATTCACCCCTCCACTTT.

The chain couples TRBV25-1 to TRBJ2-3, with 8 bases identical to TRBD2. The CDR3 has 15 residues. CDR1 and CDR2 (germline): MGHDK, SYGVNS. With 4 bases clipped from V and 6 bases from J, the junction kept 9 bases outside the gene matches. This CDR3 is CASSASGSWMDTQYF. The CDR3 DNA sequence: TGTGCCAGCAGTGCCAGCGGGAGCTGGATGGATACGCAGTATTTT.

The chain recombines TRBV28 with TRBJ1-4; unclear D gene. Trimming left V 6 bases short and J 5 bases short, with 13 bases between. Per germline, CDR1 MDHEN and CDR2 SYDVKM. The CDR3 loop spans 14 amino acids. CDR3 coding DNA: TGTGCCAGCAGCTTTCAGAGGAGAAATGAAAAACTGTTTTTT. Protein product: CASSFQRRNEKLFF.

The chain couples TRBV3-1 (or the pseudogene TRBV3-2) to TRBJ1-5, with D tentatively TRBD1 (5 bases). This CDR3 has 14 residues. Germline CDR1 and CDR2: LGHDT and YNNKEL (reference sequence). V was clipped by 3 bases and J by 0 bases, with 6 bases between them. CDR3 coding DNA: TGTGCCAGCAGCCAGGGGGGTAGCAATCAGCCCCAGCATTTT. Residues: CASSQGGSNQPQHF.

About this clone: The same CDR3 is also encoded by other DNA sequences in this sample. V is TRBV28 and J is TRBJ1-1; TRBD1 is a possible D gene (5 bases). CDR1 is MDHEN, CDR2 SYDVKM, per germline. V dropped 6 bases and J dropped 5 bases, with 7 bases sitting between them. The CDR3 extends over 11 amino acids. The CDR3 DNA follows: TGTGCCAGCAGCCCAGGGACTGAAGCTTTCTTT. As protein: CASSPGTEAFF.

The rearrangement links TRBV6-2 or TRBV6-3 to TRBJ1-1; D uncertain. This CDR3 spans 19 amino acids. In germline, CDR1 is MNHEY, CDR2 SVGEGT. Trimming took 0 bases from V and 0 from J, leaving 20 bases between them. The CDR3 here is CASSYSRHQTSLMNTEAFF. The CDR3 DNA is TGTGCCAGCAGTTACTCGCGACACCAGACAAGCCTCATGAACACTGAAGCTTTCTTT.